This section outlines one T cell receptor beta chain sequence together with its context. Antigen unknown. Sequencing used immunoSEQ multiplex PCR; TCRdb keeps in-frame clones, though not all of them. Of 52,000 or so clones in the sample, approximately 82% are singletons; the top ten hold about 3.8%. Trimming took 5 bases from V and 7 from J, leaving 15 bases between them. This CDR3 has 13 amino acids. Germline CDR1 reads SGDLS; CDR2 reads YYNGEE. This sample was included in a study of OX40 agonist ivuxolimab in advanced cancers. Overall study results and limits: The specificity for antigen of the expanded peripheral T cells was not determined.

The specimen comprised CD4+ or CD8+ T cells sorted from blood, sampled in a trial of the OX40 agonist ivuxolimab. The chain links TRBV9 to TRBJ1-2; D unclear. This sequence was found in an adult with an advanced solid tumor such as melanoma, head and neck, liver or kidney cancer. CDR3 in amino acids: CASRRKESAGYTF. The CDR3 nucleotides are TGTGCCAGCAGACGAAAGGAATCGGCTGGCTACACCTTC. Together with reference TRBV9 and TRBJ1-2, the CDR3 gives the full variable domain: DSGVTQTPKHLITATGQRVTLRCSPRSGDLSVYWYQQSLDQGLQFLIQYYNGEERAKGNILERFSAQQFPDLHSELNLSSLELGDSALYFCASRRKESAGYTFGSGTRLTVV.